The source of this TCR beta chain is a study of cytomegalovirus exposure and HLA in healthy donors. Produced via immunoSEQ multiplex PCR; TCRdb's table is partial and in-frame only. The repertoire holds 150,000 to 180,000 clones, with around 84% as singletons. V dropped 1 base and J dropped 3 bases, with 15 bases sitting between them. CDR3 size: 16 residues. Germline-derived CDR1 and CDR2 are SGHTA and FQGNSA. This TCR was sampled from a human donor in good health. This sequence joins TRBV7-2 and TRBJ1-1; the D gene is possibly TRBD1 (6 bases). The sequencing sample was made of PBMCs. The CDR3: CASSLGIQGLDTEAFF. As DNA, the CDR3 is TGTGCCAGCAGCTTAGGCATACAGGGCTTGGACACTGAAGCTTTCTTT. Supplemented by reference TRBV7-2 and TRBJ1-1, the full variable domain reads GAGVSQSPSNKVTEKGKDVELRCDPISGHTALYWYRQSLGQGLEFLIYFQGNSAPDKSGLPSDRFSAERTGGSVSTLTIQRTQQEDSAVYLCASSLGIQGLDTEAFFGQGTRLTVV.